This TCR beta chain was obtained from a study of shared clonotypes between healthy human individuals (dated by TCRdb to 2018 to 2021). At the level of the whole study: The cohort comprised a couple of women and a few men aged 18 to 49 years. To increase sequencing depth and limit assay-specific biases, different laboratories used diverse techniques to prepare libraries and sequence TCR repertoires. For each donor, three plates each were used for CD4 naive and CD4 memory, two plates were used for CD8 naive, and one plate was used for CD8 memory. To estimate repertoire size and how much clonotype sharing occurs between individuals, the study deeply sequenced the blood TCR repertoires of several healthy adults. Leukapheresis yielded between about 0.94 and 8.9 billion PBMCs per donor. Results the study describes overall, beyond this receptor: Sharing across four donors was observed for 5% to 6.5% of naive CD4, under 4% of naive CD8, 2% to 2.5% of memory CD4, and over 0.3% of memory CD8 clonotypes. Compared with non-shared clonotypes, the clonotypes found in all four sorted-subset donors had higher generation probabilities. Incomplete sequencing was indicated by rarefaction of sorted-subset datasets, despite the large sequencing depth. The genetic and exposure-history diversity represented was limited by the small number of donors. Estimated clonotype richness was generally larger for naive than for memory subsets. Based on pairwise subsampling, the degree of clonotype sharing among donors was expected to be affected by sequencing depth. Sampling was restricted to blood, and TCR repertoires in tissues likely differ from the TCR repertoires found in blood.

Germline trimming: 5 bases from V, 7 bases from J; junction bases outside gene matches: 7. In the germline V gene, CDR1 corresponds to SGHTA and CDR2 to FQGNSA. There are 16 amino acids in the CDR3, from cysteine to phenylalanine inclusive. The retained sequence is limited to the CDR3, 48 bases, with the frame set at the first base. The donors were healthy, HIV-negative adults with no recently reported acute infections or vaccinations. Every donor was a Caucasian adult living in Nashville, Tennessee, USA. Magnetic negative selection was used to enrich CD4+ T cells, after which naive cells were positively selected on CD45RA and the negative fraction became the memory subset. After blood collection by leukapheresis, PBMCs were isolated using Ficoll-Histopaque density gradient centrifugation and then cryopreserved in the vapor phase of liquid nitrogen. Analytical flow cytometry was used to check the purity and quantity of every magnetically sorted T cell population. Genomic DNA was isolated from every sorted fraction and measured by UV absorbance on a Nanodrop 2000c.

For this clone: The antigen it binds to is not known. No base quality values were provided; no much bigger clone lies one nucleotide off.

Using the deep immunoSEQ assay, TCR CDR3 regions were amplified from genomic DNA by multiplex PCR. Extracted genomic DNA from each cell subset was spread evenly across all wells of several immunoSEQ 96-well plates, with each plate serving as a replicate. For sorted subsets, each replicate PCR was loaded with approximately 190 ng genomic DNA, equivalent to approximately 33,000 T cell genomes. The purified libraries were quantified using a Qubit 3.0 fluorometer, sized with a Bioanalyzer 2100, and then quantified again using the KAPA Library Quantification kit. Every immunoSEQ 96-well plate was sequenced on a separate single-read 150-cycle Illumina NextSeq 550 flow cell. In the authors' own workflow: Because only junctional sequences without quality scores were contained in the immunoSEQ output, filtering matching that applied to full-length reads could not be performed. To assign V/J genes and CDR3, sequences were annotated against IMGT germline references using PyIR, a Python wrapper for IgBLAST v1.9. Reads were removed for weak V/J assignments (E-value above 1e-6), missing CDR3, stop codons, out-of-frame junctions, or ambiguous translated residues. V3J clonotypes were defined as sequences sharing the same inferred V gene, J gene, and CDR3 amino acid sequence. Percentage overlap between repertoires was computed as shared unique clonotypes divided by the size of the smaller repertoire. RTK rarefaction, the Chao1 estimator, and Recon v2.1 estimates of unobserved clonotypes were used to assess repertoire richness. For all TCRbeta clonotypes obtained by the gDNA method from several donors, generation probabilities were computed with OLGA. The table comes from immuneACCESS by way of TCRdb, which keeps in-frame sequences with V and J called. Part of the clones is missing from these tables; in studies checked, under half for an unresolved V gene and the rest for unknown reasons. The V and J calls and clone size were taken over from that table, and D and trimming were inferred from the DNA. The sample table contains about 1 million clones; only one count was recorded for more than 60% of them. The ten largest clonotypes hold around 1.4% of the sample.

Input material: memory CD4+ T cells sorted from blood. The meaning of the sample's cell subset or site label: CD45RA-negative fraction. The V and J segments used are TRBV7-2 and TRBJ2-3, and TRBD2 matches 15 of the central bases. This receptor was obtained from a man aged 18 to 29 in good health. The CDR3 amino acid sequence is: CASSPGTSGRRNTQYF. The nucleotide sequence reads as follows: TGTGCCAGCAGCCCCGGGACTAGCGGGAGGAGGAATACGCAGTATTTT.